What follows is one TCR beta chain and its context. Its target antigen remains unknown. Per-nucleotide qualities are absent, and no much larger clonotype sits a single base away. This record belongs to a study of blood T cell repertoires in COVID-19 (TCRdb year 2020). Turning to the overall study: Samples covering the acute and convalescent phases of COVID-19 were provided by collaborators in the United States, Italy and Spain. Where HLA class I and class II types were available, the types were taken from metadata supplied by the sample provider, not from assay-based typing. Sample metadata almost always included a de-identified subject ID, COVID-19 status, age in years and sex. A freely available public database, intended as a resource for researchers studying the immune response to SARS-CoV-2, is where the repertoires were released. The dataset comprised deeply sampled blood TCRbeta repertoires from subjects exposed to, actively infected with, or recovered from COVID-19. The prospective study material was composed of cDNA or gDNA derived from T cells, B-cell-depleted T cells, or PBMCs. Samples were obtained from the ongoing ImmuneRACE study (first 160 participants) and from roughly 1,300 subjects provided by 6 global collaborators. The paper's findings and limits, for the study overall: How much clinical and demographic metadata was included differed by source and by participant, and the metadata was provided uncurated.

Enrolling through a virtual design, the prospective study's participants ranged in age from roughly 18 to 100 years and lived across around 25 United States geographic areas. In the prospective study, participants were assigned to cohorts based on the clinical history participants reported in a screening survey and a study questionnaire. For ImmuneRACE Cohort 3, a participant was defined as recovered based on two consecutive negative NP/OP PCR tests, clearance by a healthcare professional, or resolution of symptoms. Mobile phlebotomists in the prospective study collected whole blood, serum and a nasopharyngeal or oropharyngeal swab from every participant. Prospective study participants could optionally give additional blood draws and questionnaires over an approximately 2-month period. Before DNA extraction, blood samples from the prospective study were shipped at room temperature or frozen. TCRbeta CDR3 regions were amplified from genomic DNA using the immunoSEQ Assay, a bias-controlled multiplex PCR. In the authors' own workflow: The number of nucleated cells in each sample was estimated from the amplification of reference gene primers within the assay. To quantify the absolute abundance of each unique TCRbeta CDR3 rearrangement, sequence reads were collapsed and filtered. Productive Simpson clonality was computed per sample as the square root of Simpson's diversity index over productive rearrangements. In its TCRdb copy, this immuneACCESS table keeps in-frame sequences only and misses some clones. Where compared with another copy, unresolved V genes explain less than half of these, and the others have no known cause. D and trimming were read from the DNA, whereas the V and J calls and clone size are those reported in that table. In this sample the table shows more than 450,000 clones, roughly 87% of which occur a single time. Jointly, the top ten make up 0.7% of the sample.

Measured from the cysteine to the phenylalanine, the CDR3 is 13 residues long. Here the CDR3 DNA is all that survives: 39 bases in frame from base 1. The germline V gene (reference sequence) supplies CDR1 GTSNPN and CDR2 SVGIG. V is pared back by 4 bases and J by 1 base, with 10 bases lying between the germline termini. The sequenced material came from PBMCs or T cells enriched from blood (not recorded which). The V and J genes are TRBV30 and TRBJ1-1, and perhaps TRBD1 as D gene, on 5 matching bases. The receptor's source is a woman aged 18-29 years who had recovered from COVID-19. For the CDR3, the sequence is CAWNAGPNTEAFF. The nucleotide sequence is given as TGTGCCTGGAACGCAGGGCCGAACACTGAAGCTTTCTTT.